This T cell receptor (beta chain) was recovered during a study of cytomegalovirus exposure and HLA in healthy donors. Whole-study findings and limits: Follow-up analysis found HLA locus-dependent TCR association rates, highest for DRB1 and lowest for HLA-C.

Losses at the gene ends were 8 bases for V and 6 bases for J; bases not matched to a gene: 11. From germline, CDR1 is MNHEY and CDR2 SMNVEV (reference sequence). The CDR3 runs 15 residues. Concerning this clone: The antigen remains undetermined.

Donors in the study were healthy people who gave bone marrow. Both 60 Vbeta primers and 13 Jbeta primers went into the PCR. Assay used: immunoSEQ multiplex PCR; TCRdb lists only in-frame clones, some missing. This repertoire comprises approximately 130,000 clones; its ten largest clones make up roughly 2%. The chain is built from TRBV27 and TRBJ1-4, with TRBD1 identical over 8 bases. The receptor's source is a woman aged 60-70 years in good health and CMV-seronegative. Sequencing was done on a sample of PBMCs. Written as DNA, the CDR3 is TGTGCCAGCCGAGGCTACAGGGGGAAGGATGAAAAACTGTTTTTT. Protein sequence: CASRGYRGKDEKLFF.